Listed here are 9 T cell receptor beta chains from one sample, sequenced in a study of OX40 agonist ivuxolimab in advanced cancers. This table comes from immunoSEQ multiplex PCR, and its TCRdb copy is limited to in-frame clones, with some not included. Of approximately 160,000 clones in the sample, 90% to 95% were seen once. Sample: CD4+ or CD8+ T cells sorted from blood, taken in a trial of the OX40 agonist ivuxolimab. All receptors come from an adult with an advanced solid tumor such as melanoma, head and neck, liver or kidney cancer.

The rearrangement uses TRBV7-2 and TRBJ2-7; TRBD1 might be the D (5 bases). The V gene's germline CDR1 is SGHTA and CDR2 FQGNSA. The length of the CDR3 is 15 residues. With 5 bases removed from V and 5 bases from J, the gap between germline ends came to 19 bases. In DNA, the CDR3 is TGTGCCAGCAGCCCCTTAATAACCTCCAGGGACGAGCAGTACTTC. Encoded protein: CASSPLITSRDEQYF.

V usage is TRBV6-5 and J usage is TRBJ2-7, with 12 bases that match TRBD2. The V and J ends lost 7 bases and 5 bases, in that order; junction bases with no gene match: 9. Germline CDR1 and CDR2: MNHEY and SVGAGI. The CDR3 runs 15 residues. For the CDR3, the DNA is TGTGCCAGCAAGGGTCTAGCGGGAGGGCCCCACGAGCAGTACTTC. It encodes CASKGLAGGPHEQYF.

The CDR3 DNA sequence: TGTGCCAGCAGCTTAAAGGGGACTAGCGGGAGTGATGAGCAGTTCTTC. Translated, it gives CASSLKGTSGSDEQFF. This chain links TRBV7-3 with TRBJ2-1; 14 bases line up with TRBD2. The CDR3 contains 16 residues. V lost 1 base and J lost 8; bases outside the gene matches: 4. Germline loops: CDR1 SGHTA, CDR2 FQGTGA.

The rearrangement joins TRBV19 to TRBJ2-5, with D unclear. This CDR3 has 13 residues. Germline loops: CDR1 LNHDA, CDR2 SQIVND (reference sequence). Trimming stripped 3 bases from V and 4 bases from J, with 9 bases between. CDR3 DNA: TGTGCCAGTAGTATTCTGGGGATAGAGACCCAGTACTTC. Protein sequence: CASSILGIETQYF.

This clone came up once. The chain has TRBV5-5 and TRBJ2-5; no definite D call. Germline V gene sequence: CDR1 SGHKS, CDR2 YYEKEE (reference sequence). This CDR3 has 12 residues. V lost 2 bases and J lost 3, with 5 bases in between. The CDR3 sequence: CASSFMEETQYF. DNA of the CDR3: TGTGCCAGCAGCTTTATGGAAGAGACCCAGTACTTC.

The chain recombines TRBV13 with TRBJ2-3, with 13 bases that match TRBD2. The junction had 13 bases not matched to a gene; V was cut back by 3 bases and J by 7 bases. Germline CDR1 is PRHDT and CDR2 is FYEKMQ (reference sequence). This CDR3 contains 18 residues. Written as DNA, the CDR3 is TGTGCCAGCAGCTTGAACGGACGACTAGCGGGAGGTACAAATACGCAGTATTTT. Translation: CASSLNGRLAGGTNTQYF. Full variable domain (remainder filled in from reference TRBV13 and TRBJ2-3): AAGVIQSPRHLIKEKRETATLKCYPIPRHDTVYWYQQGPGQDPQFLISFYEKMQSDKGSIPDRFSAQQFSDYHSELNMSSLELGDSALYFCASSLNGRLAGGTNTQYFGPGTRLTVL.

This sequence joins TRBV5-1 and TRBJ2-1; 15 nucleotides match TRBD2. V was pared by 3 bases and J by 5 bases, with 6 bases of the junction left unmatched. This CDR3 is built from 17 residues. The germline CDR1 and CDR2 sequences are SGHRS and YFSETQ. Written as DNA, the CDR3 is TGCGCCAGCAGCTATTGGACTAGCGGGGGGGAAGACAATGAGCAGTTCTTC. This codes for CASSYWTSGGEDNEQFF. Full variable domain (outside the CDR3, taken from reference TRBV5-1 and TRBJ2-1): KAGVTQTPRYLIKTRGQQVTLSCSPISGHRSVSWYQQTPGQGLQFLFEYFSETQRNKGNFPGRFSGRQFSNSRSEMNVSTLELGDSALYLCASSYWTSGGEDNEQFFGPGTRLTVL.

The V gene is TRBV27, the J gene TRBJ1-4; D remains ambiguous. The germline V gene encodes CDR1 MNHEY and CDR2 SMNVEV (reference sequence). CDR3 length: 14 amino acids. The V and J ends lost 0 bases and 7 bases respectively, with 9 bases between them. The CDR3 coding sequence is TGTGCCAGCAGTTTATCGCCAGTGACTGAAAAACTGTTTTTT. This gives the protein CASSLSPVTEKLFF.

The CDR3 protein is CASSLRELSGEQFF. The CDR3 bases are TGTGCCAGCAGCTTGAGGGAGCTGTCCGGGGAGCAGTTCTTC. The chain carries TRBV7-9 and TRBJ2-1; TRBD2 is a possible D gene (5 bases). This CDR3 comprises 14 residues. V was trimmed by 3 bases and J by 10 bases, leaving 16 bases between them. CDR1 and CDR2 from the germline V gene are SEHNR and FQNEAQ (reference sequence).